The T cell receptor (beta chain) under discussion was sequenced for a study of T cell changes during pregnancy in multiple sclerosis (dated by TCRdb to between 2017 and 2020). For context, the study as a whole: The study examined how the T cell repertoire changed over the course of pregnancy in women with multiple sclerosis.

Libraries were constructed by the immunoSEQ multiplex PCR assay. The source is immuneACCESS, and TCRdb retained only in-frame sequences with V and J called. Part of the clones is not carried over; for the studies checked, unresolved V genes explain less than half of this, and the remainder is unexplained. The sample table contains 45,000 to 60,000 clones; only one count was recorded for roughly nine tenths of them. The leading ten clones occupy 3% to 3.5% of the sample. To note about this clone: Its antigen remains undetermined. The input lacks base qualities; no much larger clone sits a single base away.

The receptor comes from a female donor with multiple sclerosis, enrolled in a pregnancy study. The starting material was CD8+ T cells from peripheral blood mononuclear cells, obtained before pregnancy.

The sequence in DNA is TGTGCCAGCAGTGACTCGCTTCTCCCAGGGCCCGTTTCCTCTGGGGCCAACGTCCTGACTTTC. It codes for CASSDSLLPGPVSSGANVLTF. This chain joins TRBV6-4 to TRBJ2-6; the D gene is possibly TRBD1, with 5 bases matching. CDR1 and CDR2 are read off the germline V gene as MRHNA and SNTAGT. CDR3 length: 21 amino acids, cysteine to phenylalanine. CDR3 DNA only is kept here, 63 bases in frame from base 1. Relative to germline, V is 0 bases shorter and J is 0 bases shorter, with 21 bases between their ends.